These 26 T cell receptor beta chains were all obtained from the same sample, sequenced in a study of shared clonotypes between healthy human individuals. Sequencing used immunoSEQ multiplex PCR; TCRdb keeps in-frame clones, though not all of them. The sample contains more than 2,000,000 clones, more than 80% of which appear only once. The sequenced sample was naive CD4+ T cells sorted from blood. Described subset: CD45RA+ positively selected. These receptors were taken from a man aged 18-30 years in good health.

This sequence joins TRBV7-9 and TRBJ1-1, with D maybe TRBD1 (5 bases). Germline V gene data show CDR1 as SEHNR and CDR2 as FQNEAQ (reference sequence). The V end lost 3 bases, the J end lost 4 bases, and 15 bases lay between the germline ends. The CDR3 length is 15 residues. The CDR3 region has the DNA TGTGCCAGCAGCTTCGGGGCTGTTGGGGGCACTGAAGCTTTCTTT. This translates into CASSFGAVGGTEAFF.

V gene TRBV5-1 combines with J gene TRBJ2-4; possibly TRBD2 for D (6 bases). Trimming removed 0 bases at V and 0 bases at J, with 10 bases between. Per the germline V gene, CDR1 is SGHRS and CDR2 is YFSETQ. CDR3 length: 16 amino acids. CDR3 nucleotide sequence: TGCGCCAGCAGCTTGGAGTCGGGGGTAGCCAAAAACATTCAGTACTTC. It yields the protein CASSLESGVAKNIQYF.

The rearrangement joins TRBV28 to TRBJ2-7; D may be TRBD1 (6 bases). Trimming removed 5 bases at V and 2 bases at J, with 16 bases between. Looked up from germline, CDR1 is MDHEN and CDR2 is SYDVKM. CDR3 length equals 15 residues. The CDR3 is CASSPDSISTYEQYF. The CDR3 nucleotides read TGTGCCAGCAGTCCGGACAGTATTAGCACCTACGAGCAGTACTTC.

The chain recombines TRBV6-5 with TRBJ1-2; D may be TRBD1 (6 bases). V gave up 6 bases and J gave up 7 bases, with 18 bases separating them. Looked up from germline, CDR1 is MNHEY and CDR2 is SVGAGI. CDR3 length: 14 residues. CDR3 bases: TGTGCCAGCAGGCGAACCTCAGGGGACTCTGGCTACACCTTC. It codes for CASRRTSGDSGYTF.

Notes on this clone: Other DNA sequences in the sample encode the same CDR3. The V call is TRBV18, the J call TRBJ2-7; D not resolved. V gave up 2 bases and J gave up 4 bases, with 12 bases separating them. Germline CDR1 and CDR2: KGHSH and LQKENI. CDR3 size: 14 residues. The CDR3 nucleotides read TGTGCCAGCTCACCAAGTGGGCCGTCTTACGAGCAGTACTTC. Encoded protein: CASSPSGPSYEQYF.

V gene TRBV25-1 combines with J gene TRBJ2-2, with 8 bases matching TRBD1. Losses at the gene ends were 4 bases for V and 4 bases for J; bases not matched to a gene: 5. CDR1 is MGHDK, CDR2 SYGVNS, per germline. The CDR3 runs to 15 residues. The CDR3, as DNA: TGTGCCAGCAGTGTGGACAGGGCGGGCACCGGGGAGCTGTTTTTT. Amino acid sequence: CASSVDRAGTGELFF. The complete variable domain, with remaining parts taken from reference TRBV25-1 and TRBJ2-2, reads EADIYQTPRYLVIGTGKKITLECSQTMGHDKMYWYQQDPGMELHLIHYSYGVNSTEKGDLSSESTVSRIRTEHFPLTLESARPSHTSQYLCASSVDRAGTGELFFGEGSRLTVL.

Concerning this clone: One end of the junction fails to match germline, which may point to a read error. The chain is built from TRBV2 and TRBJ2-7; 9 positions agree with TRBD2. This CDR3 contains 13 residues. Germline lookup yields CDR1 SNHLY and CDR2 FYNNEI. The CDR3 here is CASSEARGGRLGF. DNA of the CDR3: TGTGCCAGCAGTGAAGCGCGGGGGGGTCGCCTAGGATTC.

As regards this clone: This sample includes further DNA sequences coding for the same CDR3. V usage is TRBV5-1 and J usage is TRBJ1-3; unclear D gene. The CDR3 covers 14 residues. Trimming shortened V by 2 bases and J by 1 base, and 7 bases separated the two germline ends. Germline V gene lookup returns CDR1 SGHRS and CDR2 YFSETQ. The CDR3 loop is CASSFGGSGNTIYF. CDR3 coding DNA: TGCGCCAGCAGCTTTGGTGGGTCTGGAAACACCATATATTTT.

Comment on this clone: This sample also contains other DNA sequences that code for the same CDR3. The CDR3: CASSYGGGETQYF. The DNA of the CDR3 is TGTGCCAGCAGTTACGGGGGGGGAGAGACCCAGTACTTC. The chain couples TRBV6-5 to TRBJ2-5, with 7 bases that match TRBD2. V trimming: 2 bases; J trimming: 4 bases; junction bases outside the gene matches: 1. Germline CDR1 and CDR2: MNHEY and SVGAGI. The CDR3 is made up of 13 amino acids.

The chain joins TRBV2 to TRBJ1-5, with 9 bases that match TRBD1. The CDR3 totals 13 residues. V was clipped by 8 bases and J by 4 bases; unmatched bases: 3. The germline CDR1 and CDR2 sequences are SNHLY and FYNNEI. The CDR3 sequence: CASEGQGNQPQHF. The CDR3, as DNA: TGTGCCAGCGAAGGACAGGGGAATCAGCCCCAGCATTTT.

This chain uses TRBV5-4 with TRBJ2-7, with TRBD2 matching over 12 bases. Germline CDR1 SGHNT, CDR2 YYREEE (reference sequence). CDR3 length equals 17 residues. V shed 4 bases and J 0 bases; nucleotides not matched to a gene: 8. CDR3 loop: CASSVSLAGGSSYEQYF. The CDR3 DNA sequence: TGTGCCAGCAGCGTATCACTAGCGGGAGGTTCCTCCTACGAGCAGTACTTC. Full variable domain (missing parts from reference TRBV5-4 and TRBJ2-7): ETGVTQSPTHLIKTRGQQVTLRCSSQSGHNTVSWYQQALGQGPQFIFQYYREEENGRGNFPPRFSGLQFPNYSSELNVNALELDDSALYLCASSVSLAGGSSYEQYFGPGTRLTVT.

The chain couples TRBV5-4 to TRBJ1-4; D may be TRBD1 (5 bases). CDR1 is SGHNT and CDR2 is YYREEE in the germline V gene (reference sequence). V was clipped by 2 bases and J by 4 bases, with 9 bases between them. This CDR3 region has 14 residues. The CDR3, as DNA: TGTGCCAGCAGCTTCGACAGCCTTAATGAAAAACTGTTTTTT. Its protein product is CASSFDSLNEKLFF.

This chain links TRBV19 with TRBJ2-5; D may correspond to TRBD1 or TRBD2 (5 bases each). The CDR3 totals 17 residues. Germline loops: CDR1 LNHDA, CDR2 SQIVND (reference sequence). Trimming removed 5 bases from V and 3 bases from J, with 22 bases in between. In DNA form, the CDR3 reads TGTGCCAGTAGTCAAGAGGGCAGGGCTGACGGAAAAGAGACCCAGTACTTC. Its translation is CASSQEGRADGKETQYF.

The gene calls are TRBV5-4 and TRBJ2-7; 13 bases fit TRBD2. The CDR3 spans 15 residues. Germline assignment: CDR1 SGHNT and CDR2 YYREEE (reference sequence). The V segment lost 4 bases and the J segment 5 bases; nucleotides outside the gene matches: 6. The CDR3 spells CASSSGLAGAHEQYF. The CDR3 coding sequence is TGTGCCAGCAGCAGCGGACTAGCGGGAGCCCACGAGCAGTACTTC. Full variable domain (outside the CDR3, taken from reference TRBV5-4 and TRBJ2-7): ETGVTQSPTHLIKTRGQQVTLRCSSQSGHNTVSWYQQALGQGPQFIFQYYREEENGRGNFPPRFSGLQFPNYSSELNVNALELDDSALYLCASSSGLAGAHEQYFGPGTRLTVT.

With regard to this clone: This specimen includes other DNA sequences encoding the same CDR3. The rearrangement joins TRBV19 to TRBJ2-1, with D maybe TRBD2 (5 bases). The CDR3 length is 14 residues. V was shortened by 4 bases and J by 0 bases, with 7 bases between the two germline ends. The germline CDR1 and CDR2 sequences are LNHDA and SQIVND (reference sequence). CDR3 in DNA: TGTGCCAGTAGTACCGGGATCTCCTACAATGAGCAGTTCTTC. This gives the protein CASSTGISYNEQFF.

The gene calls are TRBV6-1 and TRBJ2-1; 7 nucleotides agree with TRBD2. This CDR3 comprises 14 residues. The ends lost 6 bases at V and 1 base at J; junction bases unmatched: 3. Germline values: CDR1 MNHNS, CDR2 SASEGT. CDR3 nucleotides: TGTGCCAGCAGCAGGGAGGGGTCCTACAATGAGCAGTTCTTC. Its translation is CASSREGSYNEQFF.

The chain combines TRBV9 with TRBJ2-1; D is perhaps TRBD2 (5 bases). Germline V CDR1 and CDR2: SGDLS, YYNGEE. The V gene lost 4 bases and the J gene lost 9 bases, with 20 bases spanning the gap. CDR3 size: 15 residues. Here the CDR3 reads CASSLGRSAHSEQFF. The DNA for the CDR3 is TGTGCCAGCAGCTTGGGGAGATCAGCGCACAGTGAGCAGTTCTTC. Variable domain in full (rest from reference TRBV9 and TRBJ2-1): DSGVTQTPKHLITATGQRVTLRCSPRSGDLSVYWYQQSLDQGLQFLIQYYNGEERAKGNILERFSAQQFPDLHSELNLSSLELGDSALYFCASSLGRSAHSEQFFGPGTRLTVL.

The V and J genes are TRBV21-1 and TRBJ2-7; the listed D gene, TRBD1, was not tested against the DNA. TRBV21-1 is a known pseudogene. CDR3 length: 14 residues. CDR3 amino acids: CASGTGHHQTGYSF. The CDR3 region has the DNA TGTGCCAGTGGGACAGGGCATCACCAAACGGGGTATAGCTTC.

This sequence joins TRBV4-1 and TRBJ1-4; D is unresolved. The V end lost 2 bases, the J end lost 6 bases, and 7 bases lay between the germline ends. This CDR3 spans 13 amino acids. Germline assignment: CDR1 MGHRA and CDR2 YSYEKL. The CDR3 region has the DNA TGCGCCAGCAGCCAACTCCAGGATGAAAAACTGTTTTTT. As protein: CASSQLQDEKLFF.

This chain links TRBV2 with TRBJ1-1; TRBD1 is a possible D gene (5 bases). Trimming took 4 bases from V and 5 from J, leaving 11 bases between them. Germline V lookup: CDR1 SNHLY, CDR2 FYNNEI. The CDR3 extends over 13 amino acids. The CDR3: CASSASAGTEAFF. The CDR3 DNA is TGTGCCAGCAGTGCATCCGCAGGGACTGAAGCTTTCTTT. The complete variable domain, with remaining parts taken from reference TRBV2 and TRBJ1-1, reads EPEVTQTPSHQVTQMGQEVILRCVPISNHLYFYWYRQILGQKVEFLVSFYNNEISEKSEIFDDQFSVERPDGSNFTLKIRSTKLEDSAMYFCASSASAGTEAFFGQGTRLTVV.

V usage is TRBV6-1 and J usage is TRBJ2-7; D remains ambiguous. V lost 7 bases and J lost 3, with 7 bases in between. Germline CDR1 and CDR2: MNHNS and SASEGT. The CDR3 totals 11 residues. CDR3 sequence (DNA): TGTGCCAGCACCCAGAACTACGAGCAGTACTTC. Translating gives CASTQNYEQYF.

The V gene is TRBV6-6, the J gene TRBJ2-5; D is perhaps TRBD2 (6 bases). Trimming left V 11 bases short and J 5 bases short, with 15 bases between. Germline lookup yields CDR1 MNHNY and CDR2 SVGAGI (reference sequence). The CDR3 loop spans 12 amino acids. The CDR3 DNA reads as TGTGCCGGCGCCTCCGCGGGGGAGACCCAGTACTTC. This codes for CAGASAGETQYF.

The rearrangement uses TRBV11-3 and TRBJ1-4; 7 bases are a match to TRBD1. The CDR3 covers 14 residues. V was clipped by 7 bases and J by 1 base; unmatched bases: 3. The germline gives CDR1 SGHNT, CDR2 YENEEA. The CDR3 region has the DNA TGTGCCAGCAACGGACAGGAAACTAATGAAAAACTGTTTTTT. Translation: CASNGQETNEKLFF.

The CDR3 region has the DNA TGTGCCAGTAGTATCCCCACCGCAGATACGCAGTATTTT. As protein: CASSIPTADTQYF. The rearrangement joins TRBV19 to TRBJ2-3, with unresolved D. V lost 3 bases, J lost 4 bases, and 8 bases lay in between. Germline CDR1 reads LNHDA; CDR2 reads SQIVND (reference sequence). The CDR3 is 13 residues long.

The V and J genes are TRBV2 and TRBJ2-5, with no clear D. Trimming pared 4 bases from V and 2 bases from J, leaving 8 bases between. The CDR3 totals 13 residues. Germline V CDR1 and CDR2: SNHLY, FYNNEI. The CDR3 nucleotides are TGTGCCAGCAGTGTCGTCATACAAGAGACCCAGTACTTC. It codes for CASSVVIQETQYF. The full variable domain, in which reference TRBV2 and TRBJ2-5 provide the parts outside the CDR3, is EPEVTQTPSHQVTQMGQEVILRCVPISNHLYFYWYRQILGQKVEFLVSFYNNEISEKSEIFDDQFSVERPDGSNFTLKIRSTKLEDSAMYFCASSVVIQETQYFGPGTRLLVL.

This rearrangement joins TRBV5-6 to TRBJ2-1; D unresolved. Germline lookup yields CDR1 SGHDT and CDR2 YYEEEE. Trimming cost V 1 base and J 8 bases, with 10 bases left between them. This CDR3 spans 13 amino acids. As DNA, the CDR3 is TGTGCCAGCAGCTTGCGTCCGCACGATGAGCAGTTCTTC. It codes for CASSLRPHDEQFF. Together with reference TRBV5-6 and TRBJ2-1, the CDR3 gives the full variable domain: DAGVTQSPTHLIKTRGQQVTLRCSPKSGHDTVSWYQQALGQGPQFIFQYYEEEERQRGNFPDRFSGHQFPNYSSELNVNALLLGDSALYLCASSLRPHDEQFFGPGTRLTVL.